The following is a T cell receptor beta chain sequence with its context. Its antigen is not identified. This specimen belongs to a study of OX40 agonist ivuxolimab in advanced cancers. Study context: The patients received agonistic anti-OX40 (CD134) antibody ivuxolimab. General study findings and limits: Among patients with partial responses at 0.1-3.0 mg/kg, clonal expansion was among the lowest. Clonal expansion was seen in CD4+ and CD8+ blood T cells by week 6 at 0.1 to 3.0 mg/kg. Normalized expansion of T-cell clones was also low for some nonresponders.

Germline V gene sequence: CDR1 ENHRY, CDR2 SYGVKD. The CDR3 covers 15 residues. V shed 4 bases and J shed 6 bases, with 18 bases lying between them. The protocol was immunoSEQ multiplex PCR, while the TCRdb copy is restricted to in-frame clones and leaves out a portion. The data show 130,000 or so clones, roughly 91% seen once. The source material was CD4+ or CD8+ T cells sorted from blood, sampled in a trial of the OX40 agonist ivuxolimab. The TCR sequence derives from an adult with an advanced solid tumor such as melanoma, head and neck, liver or kidney cancer. This chain uses TRBV10-3 with TRBJ1-1; no definite D call. DNA of the CDR3: TGTGCCATCAGTGGTGGCAGCACCTCTCGGCCTGAAGCTTTCTTT. Its protein product is CAISGGSTSRPEAFF.